The text below deals with one T cell receptor beta chain. The antigen is undetermined. This sample is part of a study of cytomegalovirus exposure and HLA in healthy donors. Study observations and caveats: A missense DCLRE1C variant was associated with V- and J-gene trimming of TCR beta chains in a later analysis, and an independent cohort replicated the association. Associated with cytomegalovirus, according to the listing, were 150 to 200 TCR beta chains.

PCR used 60 Vbeta primers and 13 Jbeta primers. Sequencing was performed with immunoSEQ multiplex PCR; in TCRdb, only in-frame clones are kept and a portion is missing. The profile shows about 140,000 clones, 80% to 85% of them singletons. After removal of 6 bases from V and 3 bases from J, the junction contained 1 base not matched to a gene. This CDR3 has 13 residues. The germline V gene encodes CDR1 MNHNY and CDR2 SVGAGI (reference sequence). The receptor comes from a female donor in good health and CMV-seronegative. Source material: PBMCs. The gene calls are TRBV6-6 and TRBJ1-2; TRBD1 aligns across 10 bases. The CDR3 nucleotides are TGTGCCAGCAGGACAGGGGGCGACTATGGCTACACCTTC. Translation gives CASRTGGDYGYTF.